The T cell receptor (beta chain) under discussion was sequenced for a study of vaccination effects on CD4 cells after COVID-19. Turning to this clone: Its specificity is unknown.

Study-wide results and limits: Only a single clone (1 of 255 vaccine-induced clones in healthy vaccinees) cross-reacted with common cold coronaviruses. Convalescent patients in the study were few, and early post-infection timepoints were absent.

Generated by immunoSEQ multiplex PCR, the TCRdb table keeps only in-frame clones and is missing some. The sample carries roughly 61,000 clones, roughly 76% recorded once. The CDR3 sequence is 14 residues long. CDR1 and CDR2 from the germline V gene are KGHDR and SFDVKD. J was trimmed by 9 bases and V by 5 bases; bases with no gene match: 3. Expansion of antigen-specific CD4+ T cells with viral peptide pools was carried out by the ViraFEST assay before sequencing. Cultured cells yielded isolated CD4+ T cells after 10 to 11 days. Approximately 2.2 million PBMC per well received 7.5 to 10 IU/ml IL-2 and around 11 ug/ml peptides in culture. On both days 3 and 7, half of the culture medium was replaced with IL-2 medium.

The chain carries TRBV24-1 and TRBJ2-1; 13 bases line up with TRBD2. The receptor was derived from a human donor who received a COVID-19 vaccine. The input for sequencing was CD4+ T cells from PBMCs cultured with HCoV-229E spike peptides, taken before COVID-19 vaccination. The CDR3 sequence: CATSGLAGGTEQFF. CDR3 DNA sequence: TGTGCCACCAGTGGACTAGCGGGGGGTACTGAGCAGTTCTTC.